These 18 T cell receptor beta chains were all obtained from the same sample, sequenced in a study of shared clonotypes between healthy human individuals. Profiled with immunoSEQ multiplex PCR; TCRdb holds only in-frame clones, not every one. The data hold approximately 180,000 clones, with 90% to 95% observed a single time. Input material: naive CD4+ T cells sorted from blood. Sample subset: CD45RA+ positively selected. All receptors come from a woman aged 25-40 years in good health.

The chain employs TRBV7-3 and TRBJ2-3; a weak D match, TRBD2 (5 bases). The ends were cut back, 2 bases at V and 6 bases at J, with 12 bases in the middle. Germline V lookup: CDR1 SGHTA, CDR2 FQGTGA. This CDR3 spans 14 amino acids. CDR3 in amino acids: CASSLGSGGDTQYF. In nucleotides, the CDR3 is TGTGCCAGCAGCTTAGGGAGCGGCGGGGATACGCAGTATTTT.

The CDR3 sequence is CASSNQAYEQYF. Written as DNA, the CDR3 is TGTGCCAGCAGTAATCAAGCCTACGAGCAGTACTTC. The V call is TRBV27, the J call TRBJ2-5, with no clear D. The DNA matches TRBJ2-7 better at its end, which makes the J call doubtful. Germline V lookup: CDR1 MNHEY, CDR2 SMNVEV (reference sequence). This CDR3 spans 12 amino acids.

The genes are TRBV2 and TRBJ2-5, with 9 bases identical to TRBD2. The better agreement between TRBJ2-7 and the DNA end casts doubt on the J call. The CDR3 spans 13 residues. Germline assignment: CDR1 SNHLY and CDR2 FYNNEI. The CDR3 region is CASSELAGHEQYF. The CDR3 DNA follows: TGTGCCAGCAGTGAACTAGCGGGACACGAGCAGTACTTC.

The chain couples TRBV27 to TRBJ1-5; tentative D call: TRBD1 (6 bases). This CDR3 spans 15 amino acids. From germline, CDR1 is MNHEY and CDR2 SMNVEV (reference sequence). Trimming shortened V by 6 bases and J by 0 bases, and 12 bases separated the two germline ends. This chain's CDR3 is CASSLDSYSNQPQHF. DNA of the CDR3: TGTGCCAGCAGCTTGGACAGTTATAGCAATCAGCCCCAGCATTTT.

V and J are TRBV18 and TRBJ1-2; D ambiguous. CDR3 length: 15 residues. Germline CDR1 KGHSH, CDR2 LQKENI. V shed 3 bases and J shed 4 bases, with 15 bases lying between them. CDR3 nucleotides: TGTGCCAGCTCACCGGGTGTTGGCGGCCCCTATGGCTACACCTTC. Its protein is CASSPGVGGPYGYTF.

This clone was seen once. The chain carries TRBV6-5 and TRBJ2-3, with D possibly matching TRBD2 (6 bases). Trimming removed 9 bases at V and 2 bases at J, with 18 bases between. The CDR3 extends over 15 amino acids. Germline V gene sequence: CDR1 MNHEY, CDR2 SVGAGI. CDR3 residues: CASGEEYPNTDTQYF. The CDR3 DNA follows: TGTGCCAGTGGGGAGGAGTACCCGAACACAGATACGCAGTATTTT.

V usage is TRBV28 and J usage is TRBJ2-5; 8 positions agree with TRBD1. The DNA end is more similar to TRBJ2-7, so the J call may be wrong. CDR1 and CDR2 (germline): MDHEN, SYDVKM. The CDR3 loop spans 13 amino acids. CDR3 amino acids: CASNLGQAYEQYF. In nucleotides, the CDR3 is TGTGCCAGCAATTTGGGACAGGCCTACGAGCAGTACTTC.

The chain has TRBV7-9 and TRBJ2-1; D uncertain. The CDR3 spans 14 residues. The V gene lost 1 base and the J gene lost 3 bases, with 7 bases spanning the gap. Germline V gene lookup returns CDR1 SEHNR and CDR2 FQNEAQ (reference sequence). The CDR3 bases are TGTGCCAGCAGCTTAGAGACGCGCTACAATGAGCAGTTCTTC. It encodes CASSLETRYNEQFF.

This chain links TRBV7-8 with TRBJ1-2, with TRBD1 identical over 10 bases. The V and J ends lost 5 bases and 8 bases, in that order; junction bases with no gene match: 14. This CDR3 has 16 amino acids. The germline V gene has CDR1 SGHVS and CDR2 FQNEAQ. CDR3 bases: TGTGCCAGCAGCCGTCGAAGGGACAGGGGACAGGGAGGCTACACCTTC. It yields the protein CASSRRRDRGQGGYTF.

In this sample, this clone turned up a few times. The chain joins TRBV27 to TRBJ2-7, with unresolved D. The V end lost 11 bases, the J end lost 7 bases, and 9 bases lay between the germline ends. CDR1 and CDR2 (germline): MNHEY, SMNVEV (reference sequence). The CDR3 is 9 amino acids. DNA of the CDR3: TGTGCCTTCCTAGGGGAGCAGTACTTC. Protein sequence: CAFLGEQYF.

The chain carries TRBV4-3 and TRBJ2-6; D not resolved. Trimming shortened V by 6 bases and J by 2 bases, and 8 bases separated the two germline ends. This CDR3 comprises 14 residues. Germline V gives CDR1 LGHNA, CDR2 YSLEER. DNA for the CDR3: TGCGCCAGCAGAACGGTGCCTGGGGCCAACGTCCTGACTTTC. Protein product: CASRTVPGANVLTF.

The chain uses TRBV28 and TRBJ2-1; TRBD2 matches at 10 bases. The germline gives CDR1 MDHEN, CDR2 SYDVKM. Trimming cost V 6 bases and J 5 bases; bases outside gene matches: 7. There are 15 residues in the CDR3. In DNA form, the CDR3 reads TGTGCCAGCAGCTCTCTAGCGGGAGTGCACAATGAGCAGTTCTTC. Translating it yields CASSSLAGVHNEQFF.

This chain uses TRBV5-1 with TRBJ2-7, with D uncertain. Trimming removed 4 bases at V and 0 bases at J, with 8 bases between. There are 13 residues in the CDR3. Looked up from germline, CDR1 is SGHRS and CDR2 is YFSETQ. The DNA of the CDR3 is TGCGCCAGCAGCGCGTCCCCCTCCTACGAGCAGTACTTC. Translation: CASSASPSYEQYF.

Note on this clone: Different DNA sequences within this sample yield the same CDR3. This chain joins TRBV9 and TRBJ2-7, with 9 bases matching TRBD1. The length of the CDR3 is 15 residues. With V trimmed by 4 bases and J by 3 bases, 8 bases remained unmatched. From germline, CDR1 is SGDLS and CDR2 YYNGEE. The DNA for the CDR3 is TGTGCCAGCAGCTTCTCTCGACAGGGGGACTACGAGCAGTACTTC. Translating gives CASSFSRQGDYEQYF.

This clone came up once. The chain is built from TRBV6-6 and TRBJ1-5; TRBD1 agrees at 8 bases. V gave up 4 bases and J gave up 6 bases; unmatched junction bases: 8. The germline V gene has CDR1 MNHNY and CDR2 SVGAGI (reference sequence). The CDR3 has 15 amino acids. The CDR3 DNA sequence: TGTGCCAGCAGTTCGACGGACAGGGAGATTCAGCCCCAGCATTTT. Amino acids: CASSSTDREIQPQHF.

V usage is TRBV14 and J usage is TRBJ2-7; the match to TRBD2 covers 10 bases. J was trimmed by 4 bases and V by 6 bases; bases with no gene match: 9. The CDR3 covers 15 residues. CDR1 and CDR2 from the germline V gene are SGHDN and FVKESK. The CDR3 DNA follows: TGTGCCAGCAGTCAGAGCGGGAGGGCCTTATACGAGCAGTACTTC. Amino acids: CASSQSGRALYEQYF.

The chain links TRBV19 to TRBJ2-1; the D is unclear. Germline V gene data show CDR1 as LNHDA and CDR2 as SQIVND (reference sequence). The CDR3 contains 11 residues. Trimming left V 4 bases short and J 12 bases short, with 10 bases between. CDR3 nucleotide sequence: TGTGCCAGTAGTAGGTCGATTTTGCAGTTCTTC. Its translation: CASSRSILQFF.

CDR3 bases: TGTGCCAGCAGCTTAGGACGGATGCGCACTGAAGCTTTCTTT. It specifies CASSLGRMRTEAFF. The chain uses TRBV7-2 and TRBJ1-1; D ambiguous. The CDR3 length is 14 residues. The V end lost 1 base, the J end lost 4 bases, and 10 bases lay between the germline ends. Germline V gene sequence: CDR1 SGHTA, CDR2 FQGNSA.